These T cell receptor beta chains were read from a single sample in a study of blood T cell repertoires in COVID-19. Profiled with immunoSEQ multiplex PCR; TCRdb holds only in-frame clones, not every one. Of more than 35,000 clones listed, around 77% are singletons. The sample consisted of peripheral blood. These receptors were obtained from an elderly man with active or convalescent COVID-19. The CDR3 runs from the conserved cysteine through the conserved F or W. The D gene is left open where the match is weak. The listing skips clone size in some rows; elsewhere it reads once, few, many or a size class.

CDR3 length	V gene	D gene	clone size	J gene	CDR3 DNA	CDR3 protein
15	TRBV11-1	TRBD2	.	TRBJ2-1	TGTGCCAGCAGCTTAGAGCTAGCGGGAGACAATGAGCAGTTCTTC	CASSLELAGDNEQFF
14	TRBV3-1/TRBV3-2	TRBD1	.	TRBJ1-6	TGTGCCAGCAGCGCCGGACAGGGGGCTTCACCCCTCCACTTT	CASSAGQGASPLHF
16	TRBV4-3	.	.	TRBJ2-7	TGCGCCAGCAGCCAAGATCGGGGTGCCCCATTCTACGAGCAGTACTTC	CASSQDRGAPFYEQYF
15	TRBV28	TRBD1	.	TRBJ1-5	TGTGCCAGCAGCCCGACGGGACAGGGAGTCCAGCCCCAGCATTTT	CASSPTGQGVQPQHF
12	TRBV6-5	TRBD1	.	TRBJ1-1	TGTGCCACCCAGGGGGCGAACACTGAAGCTTTCTTT	CATQGANTEAFF
15	TRBV6-1	.	once	TRBJ1-6	TGTGCCAGCAGTGACAAGAGCTCCTATAATTCACCCCTCCACTTT	CASSDKSSYNSPLHF
15	TRBV18	TRBD1	.	TRBJ1-4	TGTGCCAGCTCATCGTTCAGGGGGGTTGGAGAAAAACTGTTTTTT	CASSSFRGVGEKLFF
14	TRBV28	.	.	TRBJ1-4	TGTGCCAGCAGCCAGAACCCCTCTGTCGAAAAACTGTTTTTT	CASSQNPSVEKLFF
13	TRBV11-3	.	.	TRBJ2-5	TGTGCCAGCAGCTTCGGGTTAGGAGAGACCCAGTACTTC	CASSFGLGETQYF
16	TRBV19	TRBD1	.	TRBJ1-1	TGTGCCAGTAGTATCGAGACAGGGTTGGGGAACACTGAAGCTTTCTTT	CASSIETGLGNTEAFF
16	TRBV7-9	.	once	TRBJ2-1	TGTGCCAGCAGCCTACCAGACAGGAGGTCCTACAATGAGCAGTTCTTC	CASSLPDRRSYNEQFF
16	TRBV30	TRBD1	.	TRBJ1-4	TGTGCCTGGTGGAGGGACAGGGGCTCGACTAATGAAAAACTGTTTTTT	CAWWRDRGSTNEKLFF
13	TRBV2	.	.	TRBJ2-3	TGTGCCAGCCAGGGATCGGGCACAGATACGCAGTATTTT	CASQGSGTDTQYF
15	TRBV18	.	few	TRBJ2-7	TGTGCCAGCTCCCCCACTAGCCCAAGCTCCTACGAGCAGTACTTC	CASSPTSPSSYEQYF
16	TRBV4-3	.	.	TRBJ2-7	TGCGCCAGCAGCCAAGATCCCGCCGGGGGAACCTACGAGCAGTACTTC	CASSQDPAGGTYEQYF
12	TRBV12-3/TRBV12-4	TRBD1	.	TRBJ2-7	TGTGCCAGCAGTCGGGACAGGCACGAGCAGTACTTC	CASSRDRHEQYF
15	TRBV5-1	.	few	TRBJ1-4	TGCGCCAGCAGCCCCCGACAAGCAACTAATGAAAAACTGTTTTTT	CASSPRQATNEKLFF
13	TRBV3-1/TRBV3-2	TRBD1	.	TRBJ2-7	TGTGCCAGCACTTTACAGGGGGCATACGAGCAGTACTTC	CASTLQGAYEQYF
15	TRBV6-6	TRBD1	.	TRBJ2-7	TGTGCCAGCAGCGCGACAGGGGGGCACTCCTACGAGCAGTACTTC	CASSATGGHSYEQYF
17	TRBV15	.	.	TRBJ2-3	TGTGCCACCAGCAGAGGGACCGGAGAGCGGAGGCGGGATACGCAGTATTTT	CATSRGTGERRRDTQYF
15	TRBV11-3	.	.	TRBJ2-1	TGTGCCAGCAGCTTAGGGGGGCCCGTTAACAATGAGCAGTTCTTC	CASSLGGPVNNEQFF
17	TRBV5-4	TRBD2	.	TRBJ2-2	TGTGCCAGCAGCTCCGGGACTAGCGGGAGGTTCACCGGGGAGCTGTTTTTT	CASSSGTSGRFTGELFF
15	TRBV5-4	.	.	TRBJ1-1	TGTGCCAGCAGCTTGGGAGGATCGGAGGCCACTGAAGCTTTCTTT	CASSLGGSEATEAFF
12	TRBV27	.	.	TRBJ1-1	TGTGCCAGCAGTACCACAGGGTCTGAAGCTTTCTTT	CASSTTGSEAFF
16	TRBV5-1	TRBD2	once	TRBJ2-7	TGCGCCAGCAGCTTAATATTGACTAGCTTTGTGGACGAGCAGTACTTC	CASSLILTSFVDEQYF
16	TRBV19	.	.	TRBJ2-7	TGTGCCAGTAGTATCCGCCGGGACATTCCCTCCTACGAGCAGTACTTC	CASSIRRDIPSYEQYF
16	TRBV6-6	.	once	TRBJ2-3	TGTGCCAGCAGTTACTCGAGGCGGGAAAGCACAGATACGCAGTATTTT	CASSYSRRESTDTQYF
11	TRBV28	.	.	TRBJ1-1	TGTGCCAGCAGTCGGTACACTGAAGCTTTCTTT	CASSRYTEAFF
15	TRBV3-1/TRBV3-2	.	.	TRBJ2-7	TGTGCCAGCAGCCGGAAGGGGGATAAAAAGTACGAGCAGTACTTC	CASSRKGDKKYEQYF
14	TRBV7-2	.	.	TRBJ2-7	TGTGCCAGCAGCTTAATGCGAAACTCCTACGAGCAGTACTTC	CASSLMRNSYEQYF
11	TRBV30	.	.	TRBJ1-1	TGTGCCTGGATTGCGCGGGCTGAAGCTTTCTTT	CAWIARAEAFF
15	TRBV27	TRBD1	.	TRBJ2-7	TGTGCCAGCAGTTTGTCGCTGGGACAGAGCTACGAGCAGTACTTC	CASSLSLGQSYEQYF
14	TRBV2	.	.	TRBJ1-2	TGTGCCAGCAGTGAAGCGGTGACAGCAGATGGCTACACCTTC	CASSEAVTADGYTF
12	TRBV29-1	.	.	TRBJ2-2	TGCAGCAGCGGACCCCATGCCGGGGAGCTGTTTTTT	CSSGPHAGELFF
15	TRBV7-2	.	.	TRBJ2-1	TGTGCCAGCAGCTTATCCTCAGGCTCCTTCAATGAGCAGTTCTTC	CASSLSSGSFNEQFF
15	TRBV4-1	.	few	TRBJ1-1	TGCGCCAGCAGCCAAGATCTCGAGCAGAACACTGAAGCTTTCTTT	CASSQDLEQNTEAFF
17	TRBV27	.	.	TRBJ2-2	TGTGCCAGCAGTTTATCGCGGGACAGCTTAAACACCGGGGAGCTGTTTTTT	CASSLSRDSLNTGELFF
15	TRBV29-1	TRBD2	.	TRBJ2-7	TGCAGCGTAGCCGAACTAGCGACCGTCTCCTACGAGCAGTACTTC	CSVAELATVSYEQYF
15	TRBV27	TRBD2	.	TRBJ2-7	TGTGCCAGCAGTTTAACTAGCGGGAGTAGATACGAGCAGTACTTC	CASSLTSGSRYEQYF
13	TRBV11-3	.	.	TRBJ2-2	TGTGCCAGCAGCTTAGTTCCCGGGGTAGAGCTGTTTTTT	CASSLVPGVELFF
17	TRBV28	.	.	TRBJ2-5	TGTGCCAGCAGGGGACAGGGAGGGAGCGGGAGGTTGGAGACCCAGTACTTC	CASRGQGGSGRLETQYF
15	TRBV7-9	TRBD1	few	TRBJ1-6	TGTGCCAGCAGCTTAGCCGGGACAGGGGTTTCACCCCTCCACTTT	CASSLAGTGVSPLHF
15	TRBV6-6	TRBD1	few	TRBJ1-5	TGTGCCAGCAGTTCGGACAGGGGGAGCAATCAGCCCCAGCATTTT	CASSSDRGSNQPQHF
15	TRBV7-7	TRBD1	.	TRBJ2-2	TGTGCTAGCAGCCGGGACAGCGCGAACACCGGGGAGCTGTTTTTT	CASSRDSANTGELFF
13	TRBV11-2	TRBD2	.	TRBJ2-5	TGTGCCAGCAGCTTTGCGGGGGTGGAGACCCAGTACTTC	CASSFAGVETQYF
15	TRBV6-6	.	.	TRBJ2-7	TGTGCCAGCAGTTCCCCACGGGAACGGTCCTACGAGCAGTACTTC	CASSSPRERSYEQYF
15	TRBV28	TRBD2	.	TRBJ2-3	TGTGCCAGCAGTGTCCCTAGCGGGGAAACAGATACGCAGTATTTT	CASSVPSGETDTQYF
13	TRBV7-2	TRBD1	.	TRBJ2-7	TGTGCCAGCCGCCCAGGGGGAAGTCGTGAGCAGTACTTC	CASRPGGSREQYF
15	TRBV5-6	TRBD1	.	TRBJ1-3	TGTGCCAGCAGCGCGGGACAGGGGGTAGGAAACACCATATATTTT	CASSAGQGVGNTIYF